The 10 T cell receptor beta chains listed next were all sequenced from one sample in a study of blood T cell repertoires in COVID-19. This table comes from immunoSEQ multiplex PCR, and its TCRdb copy is limited to in-frame clones, with some not included. This sample carries just over 300,000 clones, nearly 90% of them seen once, and the ten largest clones take roughly 4.3%. Sample: PBMCs or T cells enriched from blood (not recorded which). Receptors originate from a woman aged 18-29 years with acute COVID-19.

This chain connects TRBV28 to TRBJ2-3; 10 bases are a match to TRBD1. The CDR3 covers 15 residues. Germline CDR1 MDHEN, CDR2 SYDVKM. J gave up 6 bases and V 4 bases, and 7 bases lay outside the gene matches. The CDR3 reads CASSSLTGGEDTQYF. DNA for the CDR3: TGTGCCAGCAGTTCTTTGACAGGGGGCGAGGATACGCAGTATTTT.

The V and J genes are TRBV14 and TRBJ1-2; unclear D gene. CDR1 and CDR2 from the germline V gene are SGHDN and FVKESK. Trimming removed 1 base from V and 3 bases from J, with 6 bases in between. The CDR3 extends over 13 amino acids. The CDR3 region is CASSQGGYYGYTF. In DNA form, the CDR3 reads TGTGCCAGCAGCCAAGGCGGATACTATGGCTACACCTTC.

In DNA form, the CDR3 reads TGTGCCAGCAGCTCTAGGACAGATATTTACAATGAGCAGTTCTTC. This translates into CASSSRTDIYNEQFF. The chain recombines TRBV6-5 with TRBJ2-1; possible D gene TRBD1, 6 bases. V was cut by 6 bases and J by 4 bases, with 16 bases left in between. The CDR3 has 15 residues. The germline CDR1 and CDR2 sequences are MNHEY and SVGAGI.

The chain carries TRBV11-3 and TRBJ2-7; possible D gene TRBD1, 6 bases. The CDR3 has 14 residues. Germline V gives CDR1 SGHNT, CDR2 YENEEA. Trimming shortened V by 2 bases and J by 5 bases, and 13 bases separated the two germline ends. The DNA of the CDR3 is TGTGCCAGCAGCTTAACACAGGGCCCCCACGAGCAGTACTTC. This sequence encodes CASSLTQGPHEQYF.

This chain uses TRBV9 with TRBJ1-2; TRBD1 agrees at 11 bases. Germline values: CDR1 SGDLS, CDR2 YYNGEE. With V trimmed by 0 bases and J by 4 bases, 2 bases remained unmatched. This CDR3 contains 15 residues. The DNA of the CDR3 is TGTGCCAGCAGCGTAGACGGGACAGGGGGCTATGGCTACACCTTC. Protein product: CASSVDGTGGYGYTF.

The chain couples TRBV27 to TRBJ1-1, with unresolved D. V was cut by 5 bases and J by 12 bases, with 16 bases left in between. Germline-derived CDR1 and CDR2 are MNHEY and SMNVEV (reference sequence). The CDR3 is 12 residues long. The CDR3 sequence is CASSPIGGRSFF. The CDR3 nucleotides are TGTGCCAGCAGTCCCATCGGTGGTCGGTCTTTCTTT.

About this clone: Other nucleotide sequences in the sample specify the same CDR3. The CDR3 sequence is CASSQGGQPQHF. In DNA form, the CDR3 reads TGTGCCAGCAGTCAAGGAGGTCAGCCCCAGCATTTT. The chain has TRBV28 and TRBJ1-5; the D is unclear. The CDR3 length is 12 residues. Germline values: CDR1 MDHEN, CDR2 SYDVKM. The ends were cut back, 5 bases at V and 6 bases at J, with 8 bases in the middle.

The chain recombines TRBV19 with TRBJ1-1; D is uncertain. The CDR3 runs 12 residues. CDR1 LNHDA and CDR2 SQIVND come from the germline V gene (reference sequence). The ends were cut back, 3 bases at V and 5 bases at J, with 7 bases in the middle. Written as DNA, the CDR3 is TGTGCCAGTAGTATGCGGCGGACTGAAGCTTTCTTT. Protein sequence: CASSMRRTEAFF.

V gene TRBV5-1 combines with J gene TRBJ2-1, with 12 bases matching TRBD2. The germline V gene encodes CDR1 SGHRS and CDR2 YFSETQ. The length of the CDR3 is 20 residues. After removal of 6 bases from V and 4 bases from J, the junction contained 20 bases not matched to a gene. The CDR3 here is CASMLGVGLAGTQEYNEQFF. The CDR3 nucleotides read TGCGCCAGCATGCTTGGTGTCGGACTAGCGGGAACCCAGGAATACAATGAGCAGTTCTTC.

The rearrangement uses TRBV19 and TRBJ1-4; tentative D call: TRBD1 (5 bases). Germline CDR1 reads LNHDA; CDR2 reads SQIVND (reference sequence). The CDR3 has 14 amino acids. Trimming removed 4 bases at V and 8 bases at J, with 14 bases between. The CDR3 protein is CASSSGRAGEKLFF. The CDR3 region has the DNA TGTGCCAGTAGTAGCGGACGGGCAGGGGAAAAACTGTTTTTT.